This entry concerns a single T cell receptor beta chain. The method was immunoSEQ multiplex PCR; TCRdb's version includes in-frame clones alone and lacks a portion of them. The sample records 90,000 to 130,000 clones, less than 75% being singletons. These data are taken from a study of blood T cell repertoires in COVID-19. The wider study: From T cells, B-cell-depleted T cells, or PBMCs came the material, which was cDNA or gDNA.

Trimming took 0 bases from V and 9 from J; bases not matched to a gene: 5. Germline V lookup: CDR1 LNHNV, CDR2 YYDKDF (reference sequence). The CDR3 totals 14 residues. The chain combines TRBV15 with TRBJ2-1; 7 nucleotides align to TRBD1. This TCR was recovered from a woman aged 40 to 50 with acute or convalescent COVID-19. Sequencing was done on a sample of peripheral blood. The CDR3 nucleotides are TGTGCCACCAGCAGAGAAGGTACAGGGGTTGAGCAGTTCTTC. The encoded protein is CATSREGTGVEQFF.